A single sample gave rise to the 30 T cell receptor beta chains below, sequenced in a study of early T cells in non-severe SARS-CoV-2 infection. TCRdb processed the 5' RACE reads anew with MiXCR; each CDR3 protein has one entry. The data show some 91,000 distinct CDR3 sequences, with roughly 11% seen just once and under 5% held by the top ten. The sequencing here drew on whole blood, taken at baseline. The receptors shown here come from an adult who was a healthcare worker with PCR-confirmed SARS-CoV-2 infection or an uninfected control (not recorded which).

V usage is TRBV7-8 and J usage is TRBJ2-7; no clear D. The V end was cut by 1 base, the J end by 2 bases, with 9 bases between. The length of the CDR3 is 14 residues. The germline V gene has CDR1 SGHVS and CDR2 FQNEAQ. The CDR3: CASSLEAYAYEQYF. The CDR3 DNA follows: TGTGCCAGCAGCTTAGAAGCCTACGCCTACGAGCAGTACTTC.

By proportion, this clonotype is medium-sized. CDR3 in DNA: TGCAGTGCTAGAGATCACAGGGTGGACTCCTACAATGAGCAGTTCTTC. It is translated as CSARDHRVDSYNEQFF. The chain combines TRBV20-1 with TRBJ2-1; possible D gene TRBD1, 6 bases. V dropped 0 bases and J dropped 0 bases, with 12 bases sitting between them. The CDR3 consists of 16 residues. Germline V lookup: CDR1 DFQATT, CDR2 SNEGSKA (reference sequence).

This clonotype was found many times. This chain links TRBV5-4 with TRBJ2-3; D uncertain. With 2 bases removed from V and 0 bases from J, the gap between germline ends came to 7 bases. CDR3 size: 14 residues. The germline CDR1 and CDR2 sequences are SGHNT and YYREEE (reference sequence). CDR3: CASSFDISTDTQYF. Here the CDR3 DNA reads TGTGCCAGCAGCTTCGACATCAGCACAGATACGCAGTATTTT.

This clonotype was observed at least ten times. V and J are TRBV29-1 and TRBJ2-6, with 7 bases aligning to TRBD1. Germline CDR1 and CDR2: SQVTM and ANQGSEA. The CDR3 is 13 residues long. The V and J ends lost 2 bases and 9 bases, in that order; junction bases with no gene match: 4. CDR3 residues: CSVETGTDNVLTF. The CDR3 coding sequence is TGCAGCGTTGAAACCGGGACAGACAACGTCCTGACTTTC.

V usage is TRBV20-1 and J usage is TRBJ2-2, with 8 bases that match TRBD1. This CDR3 is built from 16 residues. Germline V gene data show CDR1 as DFQATT and CDR2 as SNEGSKA (reference sequence). J gave up 5 bases and V 1 base, and 9 bases lay outside the gene matches. CDR3 bases: TGCAGTGCTAGAGCCCCCGACAGGGGAAAGACCGGGGAGCTGTTTTTT. It yields the protein CSARAPDRGKTGELFF.

This clonotype was counted between two and nine times. The chain has TRBV4-3 and TRBJ2-2, with D unclear. V shed 0 bases and J shed 5 bases, with 10 bases lying between them. Germline values: CDR1 LGHNA, CDR2 YSLEER. CDR3 length: 15 residues. CDR3 in amino acids: CASSQDVGRTGELFF. Written as DNA, the CDR3 is TGCGCCAGCAGCCAAGATGTAGGCAGGACCGGGGAGCTGTTTTTT.

This clonotype appeared a few times. This chain joins TRBV29-1 and TRBJ1-6; D unclear. The CDR3 has 16 residues. Between the trimmed V and J ends, which lost 2 bases and 9 bases, there was a span of 20 bases. Germline loops: CDR1 SQVTM, CDR2 ANQGSEA. The CDR3 here is CSVESHRSPASSPLHF. The CDR3, as DNA: TGCAGCGTTGAATCCCACCGGTCACCGGCGAGTTCACCCCTCCACTTT. The full variable domain, completed using reference TRBV29-1 and TRBJ1-6, is SAVISQKPSRDICQRGTSLTIQCQVDSQVTMMFWYRQQPGQSLTLIATANQGSEATYESGFVIDKFPISRPNLTFSTLTVSNMSPEDSSIYLCSVESHRSPASSPLHFGNGTRLTVT.

A few counts support this clonotype. This chain connects TRBV4-2 to TRBJ2-5; D gene uncertain. The CDR3 extends over 14 amino acids. V shed 4 bases and J shed 0 bases, with 9 bases lying between them. Germline CDR1 is LGHNA and CDR2 is YNFKEQ. The CDR3 DNA sequence: TGTGCCAGCAGCCCCACGAATAACCAAGAGACCCAGTACTTC. Translating gives CASSPTNNQETQYF.

The chain links TRBV29-1 to TRBJ1-2; unclear D gene. In germline, CDR1 is SQVTM, CDR2 ANQGSEA. The CDR3 contains 13 residues. Trimming removed 5 bases from V and 8 bases from J, with 18 bases in between. The CDR3 DNA sequence: TGCAGCGTTAAAACTTGGCACGACGGAGGCTACACCTTC. Amino acids: CSVKTWHDGGYTF. Combining the CDR3 with reference TRBV29-1 and TRBJ1-2 gives the whole variable domain SAVISQKPSRDICQRGTSLTIQCQVDSQVTMMFWYRQQPGQSLTLIATANQGSEATYESGFVIDKFPISRPNLTFSTLTVSNMSPEDSSIYLCSVKTWHDGGYTFGSGTRLTVV.

V and J are TRBV20-1 and TRBJ2-1; TRBD2 aligns across 8 bases. The CDR3 runs 16 residues. The germline gives CDR1 DFQATT, CDR2 SNEGSKA (reference sequence). Unmatched junction bases numbered 12, after V lost 0 bases and J lost 8 bases. As DNA, the CDR3 is TGCAGTGCTAGAGATCTGGGGCGGGAGGCTATACATGAGCAGTTCTTC. It is translated as CSARDLGREAIHEQFF.

The rearrangement links TRBV11-2 to TRBJ1-6; no clear D. V dropped 0 bases and J dropped 5 bases, with 11 bases sitting between them. The CDR3 covers 16 residues. From germline, CDR1 is SGHAT and CDR2 FQNNGV. Here the CDR3 DNA reads TGTGCCAGCAGCTTAGACACGGCAGGAAATAATTCACCCCTCCACTTT. Translation gives CASSLDTAGNNSPLHF.

The rearrangement uses TRBV10-3 and TRBJ2-1; D is undetermined. Germline V gene lookup returns CDR1 ENHRY and CDR2 SYGVKD. CDR3 length: 12 residues. V lost 5 bases and J lost 9, with 11 bases in between. CDR3 in DNA: TGTGCCATCAGTTACAAGGGCAGTGAGCAGTTCTTC. It codes for CAISYKGSEQFF.

This chain connects TRBV20-1 to TRBJ2-2, with a weak D call TRBD1 (5 bases). In germline, CDR1 is DFQATT, CDR2 SNEGSKA (reference sequence). The V end was cut by 7 bases, the J end by 0 bases, with 9 bases between. The CDR3 runs to 13 residues. The DNA of the CDR3 is TGCAGTGGGGGCAGTCCGAACACCGGGGAGCTGTTTTTT. Its protein is CSGGSPNTGELFF.

In this sample, this clonotype turned up many times. CDR3 DNA sequence: TGTGCCAGCAGCCGGGGTGTGGGAAGCTCCACAGATACGCAGTATTTT. It yields the protein CASSRGVGSSTDTQYF. V is TRBV25-1 and J is TRBJ2-3; D may be TRBD2 (5 bases). V lost 6 bases and J 2 bases, leaving 18 bases between the germline ends. The CDR3 runs to 16 residues. Germline assignment: CDR1 MGHDK and CDR2 SYGVNS.

This clonotype came up many times. DNA of the CDR3: TGCGCCAGCAGTGGAAGGAAGGGGGAGACCCAGTACTTC. Translating it yields CASSGRKGETQYF. This chain links TRBV10-2 with TRBJ2-5, with D maybe TRBD1 (5 bases). The CDR3 length is 13 residues. Trimming removed 4 bases at V and 5 bases at J, with 11 bases between. Germline CDR1 WSHSY, CDR2 SAAADI.

This chain joins TRBV12-3 or TRBV12-4 and TRBJ2-7; D possibly uses TRBD1 or TRBD2 (6 bases each). The V gene lost 6 bases and the J gene lost 7 bases, with 16 bases spanning the gap. CDR3 length: 13 residues. CDR3 residues: CASRDSGSTEQYF. CDR3 bases: TGTGCCAGCAGGGACAGCGGGTCTACGGAGCAGTACTTC.

This clonotype was seen ten or more times. The chain couples TRBV7-9 to TRBJ1-1, with D perhaps matching TRBD1 (6 bases). The CDR3 has 12 amino acids. Germline CDR1 reads SEHNR; CDR2 reads FQNEAQ (reference sequence). Trimming pared 5 bases from V and 8 bases from J, leaving 12 bases between. The CDR3, as DNA: TGTGCCAGCAGCCCAAAAGGGGGGGAAGCTTTCTTT. This codes for CASSPKGGEAFF.

In this sample, this clonotype turned up a few times. V is TRBV25-1 and J is TRBJ2-3; 10 bases map to TRBD1. CDR3 length: 15 residues. J was trimmed by 2 bases and V by 6 bases; bases with no gene match: 5. Germline V gene lookup returns CDR1 MGHDK and CDR2 SYGVNS. The CDR3: CASRAGQGSTDTQYF. Written as DNA, the CDR3 is TGTGCCAGCAGGGCGGGACAGGGGTCCACAGATACGCAGTATTTT.

The chain is built from TRBV20-1 and TRBJ1-4; 8 nucleotides match TRBD1. The CDR3 spans 14 residues. CDR1 DFQATT and CDR2 SNEGSKA come from the germline V gene (reference sequence). V was pared by 5 bases and J by 6 bases, with 8 bases of the junction left unmatched. This CDR3 reads CSAPGQGRDEKLFF. CDR3 in DNA: TGCAGTGCTCCCGGACAGGGAAGAGATGAAAAACTGTTTTTT.

This chain uses TRBV2 with TRBJ2-2, with D possibly matching TRBD1 (5 bases). CDR3 length: 14 amino acids. Per germline, CDR1 SNHLY and CDR2 FYNNEI. Trimming pared 5 bases from V and 3 bases from J, leaving 10 bases between. The CDR3 coding sequence is TGTGCCAGCAGTCCGGACACCTACACCGGGGAGCTGTTTTTT. This codes for CASSPDTYTGELFF.

The J gene is TRBJ2-3, the V gene TRBV5-4, with D tentatively TRBD1 (6 bases). This CDR3 comprises 14 residues. Trimming removed 1 base from V and 4 bases from J, with 10 bases in between. The germline V gene has CDR1 SGHNT and CDR2 YYREEE (reference sequence). The CDR3 DNA sequence: TGTGCCAGCAGCTTGTATGGGGGCGCAGATACGCAGTATTTT. Translating it yields CASSLYGGADTQYF.

This clonotype was observed many times. The chain links TRBV5-1 to TRBJ1-2; 7 bases match TRBD1. Trimming removed 2 bases from V and 8 bases from J; junction bases left unmatched: 3. The CDR3 runs to 12 residues. CDR1 is SGHRS, CDR2 YFSETQ, per germline. Here the CDR3 reads CASSFTGEGYTF. DNA of the CDR3: TGCGCCAGCAGCTTTACAGGGGAAGGCTACACCTTC.

This clonotype was counted a few times. The genes are TRBV5-5 and TRBJ1-2; TRBD1 might be the D (6 bases). CDR3 length: 15 residues. V was trimmed by 3 bases and J by 2 bases, leaving 14 bases between them. CDR1 SGHKS and CDR2 YYEKEE come from the germline V gene (reference sequence). The CDR3 loop reads CASSSPTQGNYGYTF. CDR3 bases: TGTGCCAGCAGCTCCCCGACACAGGGCAACTATGGCTACACCTTC.

This clonotype was seen many times. The chain links TRBV7-2 to TRBJ1-6, with a weak D call TRBD1 (5 bases). V gave up 4 bases and J gave up 6 bases, with 13 bases separating them. Germline CDR1 and CDR2: SGHTA and FQGNSA. The CDR3 length is 15 residues. The CDR3 DNA follows: TGTGCCAGCAGCTACACTGGGACGGGTAATTCACCCCTCCACTTT. This gives the protein CASSYTGTGNSPLHF.

The chain links TRBV29-1 to TRBJ2-3; tentative D call: TRBD2 (6 bases). Germline V lookup: CDR1 SQVTM, CDR2 ANQGSEA. The CDR3 length is 18 residues. Trimming stripped 4 bases from V and 6 bases from J, with 29 bases between. CDR3 DNA sequence: TGCAGCGTTGCCGGAGTAGCGGTACTAGCTTCAACTGTGGATACGCAGTATTTT. Translation: CSVAGVAVLASTVDTQYF.

This clonotype was recorded a few times. This chain links TRBV2 with TRBJ2-1; 10 bases are a match to TRBD2. V dropped 8 bases and J dropped 0; count of bases not matched to a gene: 10. There are 17 residues in the CDR3. From germline, CDR1 is SNHLY and CDR2 FYNNEI. CDR3 in amino acids: CASRPGLAPVSYNEQFF. CDR3 DNA: TGTGCCAGCCGCCCGGGACTAGCGCCCGTCTCCTACAATGAGCAGTTCTTC.

This clonotype was recorded a few times. The DNA of the CDR3 is TGTGCCAGCAGTTTTCTGGGTTCCTGGATGGGGCCTTCCCCCTCTGGGGCCAACGTCCTGACTTTC. It encodes CASSFLGSWMGPSPSGANVLTF. This rearrangement joins TRBV12-3 or TRBV12-4 to TRBJ2-6; a weak D match, TRBD1 (5 bases). The CDR3 consists of 22 residues. V was pared by 3 bases and J by 0 bases, with 27 bases between.

This clonotype was recorded a few times. The CDR3 DNA reads as TGTGCCAGCAGCTTAGATCCGTCCGATACGCAGTATTTT. Its protein product is CASSLDPSDTQYF. V is TRBV11-2 and J is TRBJ2-3; D is unclear. The CDR3 contains 13 residues. V gave up 0 bases and J gave up 6 bases, with 7 bases separating them. Germline-derived CDR1 and CDR2 are SGHAT and FQNNGV.

This chain uses TRBV6-2 or TRBV6-3 with TRBJ2-7; TRBD2 matches 15 bases. Germline CDR1 and CDR2: MNHEY and SVGEGT. V shed 5 bases, J shed 2 bases, and the junction held 7 bases outside the gene matches. This CDR3 region has 17 residues. Written as DNA, the CDR3 is TGTGCCAGCAGTATAGGACTAGCGGGAGGGCCACCCTACGAGCAGTACTTC. As protein: CASSIGLAGGPPYEQYF.

This clonotype was seen repeatedly, ten times or more. The rearrangement links TRBV29-1 to TRBJ2-7; the match to TRBD1 covers 7 bases. V was clipped by 7 bases and J by 1 base; unmatched bases: 4. Germline CDR1 and CDR2: SQVTM and ANQGSEA. This CDR3 spans 12 amino acids. CDR3 DNA: TGCAGCGCCTTGGGACAGTCCTACGAGCAGTACTTC. Its translation: CSALGQSYEQYF.